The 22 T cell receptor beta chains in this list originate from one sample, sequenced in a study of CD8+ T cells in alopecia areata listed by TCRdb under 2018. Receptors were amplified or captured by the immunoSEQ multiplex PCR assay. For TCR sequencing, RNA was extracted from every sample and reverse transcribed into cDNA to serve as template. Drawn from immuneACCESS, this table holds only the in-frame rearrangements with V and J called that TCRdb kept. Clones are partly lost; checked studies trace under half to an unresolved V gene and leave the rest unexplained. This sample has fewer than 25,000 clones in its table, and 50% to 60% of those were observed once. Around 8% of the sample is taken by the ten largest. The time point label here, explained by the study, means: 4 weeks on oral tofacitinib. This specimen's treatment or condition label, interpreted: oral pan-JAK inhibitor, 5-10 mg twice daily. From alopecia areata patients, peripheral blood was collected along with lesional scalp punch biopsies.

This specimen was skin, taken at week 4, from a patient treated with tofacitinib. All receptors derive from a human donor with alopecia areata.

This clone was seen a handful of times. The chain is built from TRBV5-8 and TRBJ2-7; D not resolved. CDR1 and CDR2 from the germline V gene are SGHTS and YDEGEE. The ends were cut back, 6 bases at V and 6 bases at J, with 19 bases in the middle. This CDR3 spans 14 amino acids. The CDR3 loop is CASTLHRPGREQYF. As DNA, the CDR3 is TGTGCCAGCACCCTCCACCGTCCCGGACGCGAGCAGTACTTC.

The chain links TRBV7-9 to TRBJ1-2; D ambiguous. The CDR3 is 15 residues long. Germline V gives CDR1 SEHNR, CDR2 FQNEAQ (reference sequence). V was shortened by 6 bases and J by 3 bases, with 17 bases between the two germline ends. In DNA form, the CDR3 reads TGTGCCAGCAGTTCCCGTGAGAATCGGTACTATGGCTACACCTTC. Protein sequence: CASSSRENRYYGYTF.

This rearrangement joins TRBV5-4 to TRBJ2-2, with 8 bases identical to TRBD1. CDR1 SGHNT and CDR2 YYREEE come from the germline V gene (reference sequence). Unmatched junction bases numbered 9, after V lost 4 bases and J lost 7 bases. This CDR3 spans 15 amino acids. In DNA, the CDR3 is TGTGCCAGCAGCCCGGGGACAGGCCTAAACGGGGAGCTGTTTTTT. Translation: CASSPGTGLNGELFF.

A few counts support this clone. In nucleotides, the CDR3 is TGTGCCACCAGCAGAGTTCCCCCCGGCCACTATGGCTACACCTTC. Translation gives CATSRVPPGHYGYTF. This chain uses TRBV15 with TRBJ1-2; D is uncertain. This CDR3 is 15 amino acids long. Germline V CDR1 and CDR2: LNHNV, YYDKDF (reference sequence). V lost 1 base and J lost 3, with 12 bases in between.

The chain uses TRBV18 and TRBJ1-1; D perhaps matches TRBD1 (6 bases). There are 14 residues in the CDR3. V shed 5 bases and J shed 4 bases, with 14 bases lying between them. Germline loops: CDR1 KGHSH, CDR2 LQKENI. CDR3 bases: TGTGCCAGCTCAGGGAGAAACAGGGCCACTGAAGCTTTCTTT. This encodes CASSGRNRATEAFF.

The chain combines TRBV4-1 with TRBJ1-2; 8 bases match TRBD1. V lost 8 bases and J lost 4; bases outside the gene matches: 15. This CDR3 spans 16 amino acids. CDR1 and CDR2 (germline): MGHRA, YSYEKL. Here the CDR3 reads CASATSRGPGSYGYTF. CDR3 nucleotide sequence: TGCGCCAGCGCCACCTCCAGGGGGCCTGGGAGCTATGGCTACACCTTC.

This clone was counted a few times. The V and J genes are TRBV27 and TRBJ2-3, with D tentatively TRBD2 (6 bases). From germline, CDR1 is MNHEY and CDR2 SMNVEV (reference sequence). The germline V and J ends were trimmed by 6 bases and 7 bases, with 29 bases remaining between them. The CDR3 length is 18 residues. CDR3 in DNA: TGTGCCAGCAGCCCGAGAGGTGGGACTTCCCGCCGTCCCAATACGCAGTATTTT. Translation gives CASSPRGGTSRRPNTQYF.

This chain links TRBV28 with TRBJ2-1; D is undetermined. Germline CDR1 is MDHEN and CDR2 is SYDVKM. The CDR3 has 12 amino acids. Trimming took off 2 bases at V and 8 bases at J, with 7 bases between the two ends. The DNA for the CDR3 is TGTGCCAGCAGTTTACCCTTCGATGAGCAGTTCTTC. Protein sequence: CASSLPFDEQFF.

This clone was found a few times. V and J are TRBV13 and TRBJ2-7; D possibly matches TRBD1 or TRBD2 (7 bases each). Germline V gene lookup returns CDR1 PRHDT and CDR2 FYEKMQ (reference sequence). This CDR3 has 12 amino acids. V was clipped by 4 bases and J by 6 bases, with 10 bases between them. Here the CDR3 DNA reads TGTGCCAGCAGCTCCAGGGGGGGCGAGCAGTACTTC. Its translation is CASSSRGGEQYF.

The CDR3 is CASSYISGGAGHEQFF. CDR3 DNA sequence: TGTGCCAGCAGTTACATCAGCGGGGGGGCCGGGCATGAGCAGTTCTTC. V and J are TRBV6-5 and TRBJ2-1, with TRBD2 identical over 10 bases. The V segment lost 2 bases and the J segment 8 bases; nucleotides outside the gene matches: 9. Germline V gives CDR1 MNHEY, CDR2 SVGAGI. The CDR3 loop spans 16 amino acids.

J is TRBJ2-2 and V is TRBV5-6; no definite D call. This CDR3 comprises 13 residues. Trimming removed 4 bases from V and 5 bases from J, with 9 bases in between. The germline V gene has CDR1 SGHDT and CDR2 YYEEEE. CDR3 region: CASSPDWTGELFF. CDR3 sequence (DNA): TGTGCCAGCAGCCCCGACTGGACCGGGGAGCTGTTTTTT.

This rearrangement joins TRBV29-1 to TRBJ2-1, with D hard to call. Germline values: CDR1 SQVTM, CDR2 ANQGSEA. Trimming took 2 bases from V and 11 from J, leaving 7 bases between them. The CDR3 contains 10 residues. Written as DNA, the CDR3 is TGCAGCGTTGAACGGTACCAGCAGTTCTTC. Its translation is CSVERYQQFF.

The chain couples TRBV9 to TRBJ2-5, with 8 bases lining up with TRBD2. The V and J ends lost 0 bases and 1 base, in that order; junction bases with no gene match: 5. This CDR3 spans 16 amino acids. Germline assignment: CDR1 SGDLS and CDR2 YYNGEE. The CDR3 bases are TGTGCCAGCAGCGTAGCTGACGGGGGGGCCCAAGAGACCCAGTACTTC. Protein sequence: CASSVADGGAQETQYF.

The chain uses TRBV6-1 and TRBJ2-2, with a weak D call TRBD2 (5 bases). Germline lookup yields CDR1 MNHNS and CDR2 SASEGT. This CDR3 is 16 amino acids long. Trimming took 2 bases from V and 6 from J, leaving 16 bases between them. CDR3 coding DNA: TGTGCCAGCAGTGAAAGAGTTAGACCGGGGTCCGGGGAGCTGTTTTTT. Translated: CASSERVRPGSGELFF.

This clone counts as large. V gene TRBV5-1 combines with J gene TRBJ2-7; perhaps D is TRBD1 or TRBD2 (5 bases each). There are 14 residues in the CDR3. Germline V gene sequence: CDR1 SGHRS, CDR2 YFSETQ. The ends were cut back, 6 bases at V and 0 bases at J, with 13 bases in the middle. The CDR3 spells CASNLQGPSYEQYF. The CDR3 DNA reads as TGCGCCAGCAATCTGCAGGGACCCTCCTACGAGCAGTACTTC.

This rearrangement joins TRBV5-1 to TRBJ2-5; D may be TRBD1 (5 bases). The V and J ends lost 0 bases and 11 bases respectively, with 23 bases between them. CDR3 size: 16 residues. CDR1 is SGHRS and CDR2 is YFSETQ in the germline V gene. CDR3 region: CASSLDGAPRAREQYF. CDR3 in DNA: TGCGCCAGCAGCTTGGATGGAGCCCCCAGGGCGAGAGAGCAGTACTTC.

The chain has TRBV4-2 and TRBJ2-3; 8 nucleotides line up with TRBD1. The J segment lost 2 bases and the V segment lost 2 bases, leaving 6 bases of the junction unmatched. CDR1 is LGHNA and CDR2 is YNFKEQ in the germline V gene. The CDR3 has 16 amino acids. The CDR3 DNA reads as TGTGCCAGCAGCCAATTACCGGGACAGGTCACAGATACGCAGTATTTT. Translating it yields CASSQLPGQVTDTQYF.

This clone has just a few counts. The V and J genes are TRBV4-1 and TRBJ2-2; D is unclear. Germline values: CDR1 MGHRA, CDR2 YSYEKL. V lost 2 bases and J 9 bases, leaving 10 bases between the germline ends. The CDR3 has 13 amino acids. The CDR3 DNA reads TGCGCCAGCAGCCAAAATTTAGGGCGGGAGCTGTTTTTT. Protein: CASSQNLGRELFF.

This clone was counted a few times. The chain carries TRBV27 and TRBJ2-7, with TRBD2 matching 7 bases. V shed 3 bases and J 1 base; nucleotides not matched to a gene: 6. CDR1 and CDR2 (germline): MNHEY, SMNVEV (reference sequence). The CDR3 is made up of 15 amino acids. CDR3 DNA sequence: TGTGCCAGCAGTTTGGTGCGGGGGAGGTCCTACGAGCAGTACTTC. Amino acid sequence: CASSLVRGRSYEQYF.

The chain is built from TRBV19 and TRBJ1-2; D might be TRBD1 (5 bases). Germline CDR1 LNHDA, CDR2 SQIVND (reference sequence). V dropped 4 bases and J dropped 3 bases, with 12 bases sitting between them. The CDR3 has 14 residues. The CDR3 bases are TGTGCCAGTAGTAAAGGTGGAGGGGACTATGGCTACACCTTC. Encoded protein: CASSKGGGDYGYTF.

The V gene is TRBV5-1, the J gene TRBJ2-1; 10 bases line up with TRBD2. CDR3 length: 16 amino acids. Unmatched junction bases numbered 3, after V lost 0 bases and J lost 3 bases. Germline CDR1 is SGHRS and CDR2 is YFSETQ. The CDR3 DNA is TGCGCCAGCAGCTTGGAGACTAGCGGGTTCTACAATGAGCAGTTCTTC. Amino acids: CASSLETSGFYNEQFF.

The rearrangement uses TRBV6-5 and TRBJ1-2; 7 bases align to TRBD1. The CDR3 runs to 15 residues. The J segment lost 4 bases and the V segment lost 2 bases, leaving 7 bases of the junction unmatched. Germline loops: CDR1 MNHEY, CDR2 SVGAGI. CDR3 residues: CASSYGGGDSYGYTF. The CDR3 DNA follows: TGTGCCAGCAGTTACGGAGGAGGGGACAGCTATGGCTACACCTTC.